One and the same sample provided the 15 T cell receptor beta chains below, sequenced in a study of graft-versus-host responses after intestinal transplantation. Libraries were prepared by immunoSEQ multiplex PCR; TCRdb keeps only in-frame clonotypes and omits some of them. Of roughly 97,000 clones detected, roughly 87% appear once; the ten largest clones hold roughly 1%. These TCRs' antigens remain unknown. The sequencing here drew on unstimulated CD4+ T cells sorted from spleen or lymph node cells, taken before intestinal transplant. The receptors were gathered from a human donor who received an intestinal transplant.

This clone showed up just a few times. This chain connects TRBV27 to TRBJ2-7; TRBD2 might be the D (5 bases). This CDR3 is built from 13 residues. V shed 6 bases and J shed 2 bases, with 11 bases lying between them. Germline V gene data show CDR1 as MNHEY and CDR2 as SMNVEV (reference sequence). This CDR3 is CASSPAGPYEQYF. The DNA for the CDR3 is TGTGCCAGCAGCCCCGCGGGCCCCTACGAGCAGTACTTC.

The V and J genes are TRBV6-5 and TRBJ2-7; 7 bases are a match to TRBD1. Losses at the gene ends were 4 bases for V and 3 bases for J; bases not matched to a gene: 6. Per the germline V gene, CDR1 is MNHEY and CDR2 is SVGAGI. The CDR3 sequence is 14 residues long. In nucleotides, the CDR3 is TGTGCCAGCAGTTGGTCGACAGGGAACTACGAGCAGTACTTC. Its protein is CASSWSTGNYEQYF.

This sequence joins TRBV6-5 and TRBJ2-5; D call uncertain. The CDR3 consists of 12 residues. V lost 6 bases and J 5 bases, leaving 10 bases between the germline ends. Germline V gene data show CDR1 as MNHEY and CDR2 as SVGAGI. This chain's CDR3 is CASSLSGETQYF. DNA for the CDR3: TGTGCCAGCAGCCTTTCCGGGGAGACCCAGTACTTC.

V and J are TRBV4-2 and TRBJ2-5; no definite D call. Near its end, the DNA agrees better with TRBJ2-7, so the J call may be wrong. Germline V gives CDR1 LGHNA, CDR2 YNFKEQ. There are 12 residues in the CDR3. CDR3 nucleotide sequence: TGTGCCAGCAGTCAACTTGAACACGAGCAGTACTTC. Its protein is CASSQLEHEQYF.

Remarks on this clone: Other DNA variants within this sample encode the same CDR3. The rearrangement joins TRBV4-1 to TRBJ2-3; D is undetermined. Trimming shortened V by 5 bases and J by 4 bases, and 16 bases separated the two germline ends. The germline V gene has CDR1 MGHRA and CDR2 YSYEKL. The CDR3 runs 15 residues. The CDR3 sequence: CASSSRAAGADTQYF. In nucleotides, the CDR3 is TGCGCCAGCAGCTCCCGGGCCGCTGGCGCAGATACGCAGTATTTT.

The chain has TRBV7-6 and TRBJ1-6; 8 nucleotides line up with TRBD1. With V trimmed by 3 bases and J by 7 bases, 2 bases remained unmatched. This CDR3 contains 14 residues. Looked up from germline, CDR1 is SGHVS and CDR2 is FNYEAQ. CDR3 in amino acids: CASSFGTGNSPLHF. CDR3 bases: TGTGCCAGCAGCTTCGGGACAGGCAATTCACCCCTCCACTTT.

The chain joins TRBV6-5 to TRBJ1-2; TRBD1 is a possible D gene (6 bases). The germline CDR1 and CDR2 sequences are MNHEY and SVGAGI. This CDR3 comprises 15 residues. V lost 6 bases and J lost 4, with 18 bases in between. The CDR3 nucleotides read TGTGCCAGCAGGCTCCCCGGGTCGGACAGCTATGGCTACACCTTC. Protein sequence: CASRLPGSDSYGYTF.

This chain links TRBV7-9 with TRBJ2-5, with a tentative D call TRBD2 (6 bases). The V end lost 3 bases, the J end lost 11 bases, and 10 bases lay between the germline ends. This CDR3 contains 11 residues. Germline CDR1 reads SEHNR; CDR2 reads FQNEAQ (reference sequence). In nucleotides, the CDR3 is TGTGCCAGCAGCTTTACGGGGGAGCAGTACTTC. It specifies CASSFTGEQYF.

This clone was counted between two and nine times. This rearrangement joins TRBV6-4 to TRBJ1-4, with TRBD1 identical over 9 bases. This CDR3 is 14 amino acids long. Germline CDR1 and CDR2: MRHNA and SNTAGT. J lost 7 bases, V lost 5 bases, and 5 bases had no gene match. CDR3 DNA sequence: TGTGCCAGCAGTCCCGACAGGGGGTCTGAAAAACTGTTTTTT. It encodes CASSPDRGSEKLFF.

The V call is TRBV7-9, the J call TRBJ2-3; D might be TRBD2 (5 bases). Deletions cut 1 base from V and 9 bases from J, with 14 bases between. Germline V gene lookup returns CDR1 SEHNR and CDR2 FQNEAQ (reference sequence). The CDR3 is 14 amino acids. The CDR3 loop reads CASSLGPSFGTQYF. In nucleotides, the CDR3 is TGTGCCAGCAGCTTAGGTCCTAGCTTTGGGACGCAGTATTTT.

V is TRBV7-2 and J is TRBJ2-7; the match to TRBD1 covers 8 bases. This CDR3 is built from 16 residues. The trim removed 5 bases at V and 0 bases at J, leaving 9 bases unmatched. Per germline, CDR1 SGHTA and CDR2 FQGNSA. The CDR3: CASSIQGALSSYEQYF. The CDR3 coding sequence is TGTGCCAGCAGCATCCAGGGGGCCCTATCCTCCTACGAGCAGTACTTC.

The rearrangement joins TRBV30 to TRBJ1-4, with 7 bases aligning to TRBD1. The CDR3 consists of 13 residues. CDR1 GTSNPN and CDR2 SVGIG come from the germline V gene (reference sequence). V shed 3 bases and J 8 bases; nucleotides not matched to a gene: 6. This chain's CDR3 is CAWSKGAWEKLFF. In nucleotides, the CDR3 is TGTGCCTGGAGCAAGGGGGCATGGGAAAAACTGTTTTTT.

This clone has more than one count but fewer than ten. The chain employs TRBV7-2 and TRBJ1-2; the D gene is possibly TRBD1 (5 bases). The germline gives CDR1 SGHTA, CDR2 FQGNSA. This CDR3 is 14 amino acids long. V lost 4 bases and J 5 bases, leaving 14 bases between the germline ends. This CDR3 reads CASSSTGTDYGYTF. CDR3 DNA: TGTGCCAGCAGCTCAACCGGGACCGATTATGGCTACACCTTC.

The chain has TRBV19 and TRBJ1-1; D gene unclear. Trimming pared 3 bases from V and 3 bases from J, leaving 11 bases between. The CDR3 runs to 14 residues. Per the germline V gene, CDR1 is LNHDA and CDR2 is SQIVND (reference sequence). The CDR3 is CASSMRFSYTEAFF. DNA for the CDR3: TGTGCCAGTAGTATGCGGTTTAGTTACACTGAAGCTTTCTTT.

This clone has more than one count but fewer than ten. The J gene is TRBJ1-5, the V gene TRBV6-1; D not resolved. CDR3 length: 15 amino acids. Germline lookup yields CDR1 MNHNS and CDR2 SASEGT. Trimming took off 2 bases at V and 3 bases at J, with 11 bases between the two ends. The CDR3 spells CASSERTAPNQPQHF. The CDR3 DNA sequence: TGTGCCAGCAGTGAACGTACAGCCCCCAATCAGCCCCAGCATTTT.